The rows below give T cell receptor beta chains drawn from one sample of a study of sequential checkpoint blockade in melanoma. Assay: immunoSEQ multiplex PCR; the TCRdb copy retains only in-frame clones and omits some. Of about 11,000 clones listed, around 84% are singletons. The material was CD8+ T cells sorted from blood (inferred from file names), obtained from a patient given nivolumab and ipilimumab in sequence. These receptors were taken from a human donor with melanoma. Both conserved end residues are part of each CDR3. The D gene is left open where the match is weak. The size of a clone is reported for some rows only, either as once, few or many, or as a class for expanded clones.

v_gene	d_gene	j_gene	abundance	CDR3nt	CDR3aa
TRBV9	TRBD2	TRBJ2-1	.	TGTGCCAGCAGCGCCAGCGGGGGGAGGGGTAATGAGCAGTTCTTC	CASSASGGRGNEQFF
TRBV9	.	TRBJ2-1	.	TGTGCCAGCAGCGTTAGTATGCGTGGTGAGCAGTTCTTC	CASSVSMRGEQFF
TRBV4-2	TRBD2	TRBJ2-3	.	TGTGCCAGCAGCCAAGATGATCACGGGAGGGCCCCAGATACGCAGTATTTT	CASSQDDHGRAPDTQYF
TRBV12-5	TRBD2	TRBJ2-7	.	TGTGCTAGTGGTTCCTTCCCGGGACTAGCGGGAGGCGAGCAGTACTTC	CASGSFPGLAGGEQYF
TRBV7-8	.	TRBJ2-7	.	TGTGCCAGCAGCTTCAACAGGGATTACGAGCAGTACTTC	CASSFNRDYEQYF
TRBV30	.	TRBJ2-2	.	TGTGCCTCAAAGGACACGGTGGATTCCGGGGAGCTGTTTTTT	CASKDTVDSGELFF
TRBV7-9	TRBD2	TRBJ2-3	.	TGTGCCAGCAGCTTAAAGGAGCGGGAGATGGGAGATACGCAGTATTTT	CASSLKEREMGDTQYF
TRBV5-1	.	TRBJ2-7	once	TGCGCCAGCAGCTTCTACCGGGACTCTACCTACGAGCAGTACTTC	CASSFYRDSTYEQYF
TRBV27	TRBD2	TRBJ2-1	once	TGTGCCAGCAGTTTAGGGACTAGCTCCTACAATGAGCAGTTCTTC	CASSLGTSSYNEQFF
TRBV7-9	TRBD1	TRBJ1-4	.	TGTGCCAGCAGCTCGGACAGGGGTGAGGAAAAACTGTTTTTT	CASSSDRGEEKLFF
TRBV7-9	.	TRBJ2-1	.	TGTGCCAGCAGCTTAGGGACAGCTTACAATGAGCAGTTCTTC	CASSLGTAYNEQFF
TRBV7-9	.	TRBJ1-2	.	TGTGCCAGCAGCTTTGTGATCCAGGGCCGCAACCCATTCTATGGCTACACCTTC	CASSFVIQGRNPFYGYTF
TRBV7-3	.	TRBJ1-1	.	TGTGCCAGCAGCTTAACAGGGTTGGGAGGGGGCACTGAAGCTTTCTTT	CASSLTGLGGGTEAFF
TRBV7-3	.	TRBJ2-1	.	TGTGCCAGCAGCTTAACAGGGAGTGAGCAGTTCTTC	CASSLTGSEQFF
TRBV7-9	.	TRBJ1-2	once	TGTGCCAGCAGCGCTTCAGCGGGACTCTATGGCTACACCTTC	CASSASAGLYGYTF
TRBV10-1	TRBD1	TRBJ2-7	.	TGCGCCAGCAGTGATTCGCCGACAGGGGTCAACGAGCAGTACTTC	CASSDSPTGVNEQYF
TRBV28	TRBD1	TRBJ2-2	.	TGTGCCAGCAGTCTGACAGGGTCTCACGGGGAGCTGTTTTTT	CASSLTGSHGELFF
TRBV29-1	.	TRBJ2-7	.	TGCAGCGTTGCTTCCGGGGCCTACGAGCAGTACTTC	CSVASGAYEQYF
TRBV7-3	.	TRBJ1-1	once	TGTGCCAGCAGCTCGTCCCCCGGTGGGGCTCCTGAAGCTTTCTTT	CASSSSPGGAPEAFF
TRBV6-1	.	TRBJ1-4	.	TGTGCCAGCCATCAGGACAGTCAAAATGAAAAACTGTTTTTT	CASHQDSQNEKLFF
TRBV9	TRBD1	TRBJ2-1	.	TGTGCCAGCACCAAGGAGCCGGGACAGCGAACCAATGAGCAGTTCTTC	CASTKEPGQRTNEQFF
TRBV2	TRBD2	TRBJ2-7	.	TGTGCCAGCAGTGGACGGACTAGCGGAGGACCTACCCTATCCGAGCAGTACTTC	CASSGRTSGGPTLSEQYF
TRBV27	.	TRBJ1-1	.	TGTGCCAGCAGTTTATCGAGACGGGGGGACACTGAAGCTTTCTTT	CASSLSRRGDTEAFF
TRBV19	.	TRBJ1-1	medium-sized	TGTGCCAGTCAGGTAGGGGCTGAAGCTTTCTTT	CASQVGAEAFF
TRBV2	.	TRBJ2-7	.	TGTGCCAGCAGTGAGCTTCTTACTCTTTCTGACGAGCAGTACTTC	CASSELLTLSDEQYF
TRBV7-9	TRBD2	TRBJ2-3	once	TGTGCCAGCAGCCCACGGACTAGCGGGGGGCCCACAGATACGCAGTATTTT	CASSPRTSGGPTDTQYF
TRBV7-9	TRBD2	TRBJ2-5	.	TGTGCCAGCAGCCTCCGACTAGCGGGGGATAGAGAGACCCAGTACTTC	CASSLRLAGDRETQYF
TRBV5-6	.	TRBJ1-3	once	TGTGCCAGCAGCCCCGGGACTACCTCTGGAAACACCATATATTTT	CASSPGTTSGNTIYF
TRBV7-9	.	TRBJ1-2	.	TGTGCCAGCAGCTTAGCGAGGTCGGCGGGCTATGGCTACACCTTC	CASSLARSAGYGYTF
TRBV6-6	.	TRBJ2-7	.	TGTGCCACAGGGGTGCGGGCCTCCTACGAGCAGTACTTC	CATGVRASYEQYF
TRBV11-2	TRBD1	TRBJ2-7	.	TGTGCCAGCAGTCCACAGGGGTACGAGCAGTACTTC	CASSPQGYEQYF
TRBV7-9	.	TRBJ2-4	.	TGTGCCAGCAGCTCATCCGAGACATTCAACATTCAGTACTTC	CASSSSETFNIQYF
TRBV18	.	TRBJ1-5	medium-sized	TGTGCCAGCTCACCTGCCGGGTACTATCAGCCCCAGCATTTT	CASSPAGYYQPQHF